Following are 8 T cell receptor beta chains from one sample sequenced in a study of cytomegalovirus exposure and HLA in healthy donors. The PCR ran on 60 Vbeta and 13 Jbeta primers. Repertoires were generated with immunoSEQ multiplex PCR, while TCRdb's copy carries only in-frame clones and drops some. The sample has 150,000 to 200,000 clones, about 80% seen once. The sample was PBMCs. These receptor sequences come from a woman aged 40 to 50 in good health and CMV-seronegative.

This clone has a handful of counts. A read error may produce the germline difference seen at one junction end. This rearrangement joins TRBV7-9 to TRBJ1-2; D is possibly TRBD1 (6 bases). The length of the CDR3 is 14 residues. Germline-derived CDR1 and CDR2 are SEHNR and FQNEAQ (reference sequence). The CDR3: CSSSTGQTNYGYTF. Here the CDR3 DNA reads TGTTCCAGCAGCACTGGACAGACTAACTATGGCTACACCTTC. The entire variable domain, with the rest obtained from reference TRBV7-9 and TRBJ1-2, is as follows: DTGVSQNPRHKITKRGQNVTFRCDPISEHNRLYWYRQTLGQGPEFLTYFQNEAQLEKSRLLSDRFSAERPKGSFSTLEIQRTEQGDSAMYLCSSSTGQTNYGYTFGSGTRLTVV.

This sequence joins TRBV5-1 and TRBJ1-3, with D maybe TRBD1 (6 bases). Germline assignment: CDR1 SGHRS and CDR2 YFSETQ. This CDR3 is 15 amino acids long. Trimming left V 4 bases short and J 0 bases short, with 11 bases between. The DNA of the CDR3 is TGCGCCAGCAGCGAATTAGGGGGCTCTGGAAACACCATATATTTT. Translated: CASSELGGSGNTIYF.

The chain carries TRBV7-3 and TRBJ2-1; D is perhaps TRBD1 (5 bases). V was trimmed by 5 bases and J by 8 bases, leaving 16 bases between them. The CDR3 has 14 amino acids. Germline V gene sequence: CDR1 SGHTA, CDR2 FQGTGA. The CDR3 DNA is TGTGCCAGCAGCCCTACCACAGGTATCTATGAGCAGTTCTTC. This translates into CASSPTTGIYEQFF. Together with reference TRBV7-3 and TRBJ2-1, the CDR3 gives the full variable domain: GAGVSQTPSNKVTEKGKYVELRCDPISGHTALYWYRQSLGQGPEFLIYFQGTGAADDSGLPNDRFFAVRPEGSVSTLKIQRTERGDSAVYLCASSPTTGIYEQFFGPGTRLTVL.

The CDR3 region is CASSGAGTLNSPLHF. The DNA of the CDR3 is TGTGCCAGCAGCGGAGCCGGGACTCTTAATTCACCCCTCCACTTT. The V gene is TRBV5-6, the J gene TRBJ1-6; maybe TRBD1 (5 bases). V lost 4 bases and J lost 6, with 14 bases in between. From germline, CDR1 is SGHDT and CDR2 YYEEEE. The CDR3 length is 15 residues.

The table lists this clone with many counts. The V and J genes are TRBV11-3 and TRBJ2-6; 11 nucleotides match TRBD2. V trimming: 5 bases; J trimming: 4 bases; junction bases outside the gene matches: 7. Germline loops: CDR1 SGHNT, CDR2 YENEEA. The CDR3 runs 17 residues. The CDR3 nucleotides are TGTGCCAGCAGCCCTCGTAGCGGGGGGGCCGGGGCCAACGTCCTGACTTTC. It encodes CASSPRSGGAGANVLTF.

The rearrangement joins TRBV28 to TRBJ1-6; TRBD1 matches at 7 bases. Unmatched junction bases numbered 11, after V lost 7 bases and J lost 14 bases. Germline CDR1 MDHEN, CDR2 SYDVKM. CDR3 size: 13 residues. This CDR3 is CASTGTAVTALHF. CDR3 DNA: TGTGCCAGCACCGGGACAGCGGTCACTGCCCTCCACTTT.

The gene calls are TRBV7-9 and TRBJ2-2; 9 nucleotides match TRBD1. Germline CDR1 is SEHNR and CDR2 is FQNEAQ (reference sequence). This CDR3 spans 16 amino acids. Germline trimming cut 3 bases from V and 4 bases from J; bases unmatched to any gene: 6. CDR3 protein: CASSFRGQGFTGELFF. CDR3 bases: TGTGCCAGCAGCTTTCGGGGACAGGGTTTCACCGGGGAGCTGTTTTTT.

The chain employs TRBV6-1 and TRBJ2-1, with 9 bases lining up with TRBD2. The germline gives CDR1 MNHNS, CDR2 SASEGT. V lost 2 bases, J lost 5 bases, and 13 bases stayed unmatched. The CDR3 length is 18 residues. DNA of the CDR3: TGTGCCAGCAGTGAACTGGGACTAGCTTCACTCGTGAACAATGAGCAGTTCTTC. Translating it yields CASSELGLASLVNNEQFF.